The rows below give T cell receptor beta chains drawn from one sample of a study of TIL therapy for anti-PD-1-resistant metastatic lung cancer. The protocol was immunoSEQ multiplex PCR, while the TCRdb copy is restricted to in-frame clones and leaves out a portion. This sample has about 50,000 clones; approximately 70% occur once, and the top ten carry more than 5%. This material consisted of tumor tissue, taken at baseline. The receptors were sampled from a person aged 25 to 80 with non-small cell lung cancer. CDR3s include the opening cysteine and the closing phenylalanine or tryptophan. The D gene is left open where the match is weak. Size values are once, few and many counts, or a class for expanded clones, and some rows have none.

clone_size,v_call,j_call,d_call,cdr3_aa,cdr3_nt
.,TRBV7-9,TRBJ2-2,.,CASSSKQDTGELFF,TGTGCCAGCAGCTCAAAACAGGACACCGGGGAGCTGTTTTTT
.,TRBV7-9,TRBJ2-5,TRBD2,CASSLVGGSETQYF,TGTGCCAGCAGCTTAGTCGGGGGGTCCGAGACCCAGTACTTC
.,TRBV19,TRBJ1-6,.,CATQGNVASGNSPLHF,TGTGCCACCCAGGGTAACGTCGCCTCGGGAAATTCACCCCTCCACTTT
.,TRBV28,TRBJ1-4,.,CASSSPSVGVEKLFF,TGTGCCAGCAGTTCCCCATCGGTGGGGGTGGAAAAACTGTTTTTT
.,TRBV7-9,TRBJ1-1,TRBD1,CASSLAKTGFNRYTEAFF,TGTGCCAGCAGCTTAGCCAAGACAGGGTTTAATAGGTACACTGAAGCTTTCTTT
.,TRBV28,TRBJ1-4,TRBD1,CASSLSRGRSNEKLFF,TGTGCCAGCAGTTTAAGCAGGGGGAGGTCTAATGAAAAACTGTTTTTT
few,TRBV19,TRBJ1-1,.,CASGPWESAFF,TGTGCCAGCGGGCCCTGGGAGTCAGCTTTCTTT
.,TRBV5-4,TRBJ2-3,.,CASSLGFWSTDTQYF,TGTGCCAGCAGCTTGGGTTTCTGGAGCACAGATACGCAGTATTTT
.,TRBV5-1,TRBJ1-2,.,CASSLGVGPRGYTF,TGCGCCAGCAGCTTGGGGGTAGGGCCACGCGGCTACACCTTC
.,TRBV15,TRBJ2-1,TRBD2,CATSRFWGTSGGPSYNEQFF,TGTGCCACCAGCAGATTTTGGGGGACTAGCGGGGGGCCGTCCTACAATGAGCAGTTCTTC
.,TRBV6-5,TRBJ2-2,.,CASSEGLSTGELFF,TGTGCCAGCAGTGAGGGGTTAAGCACCGGGGAGCTGTTTTTT
once,TRBV7-2,TRBJ1-1,.,CASSLAAGPMNTEAFF,TGTGCCAGCAGCTTAGCAGCAGGGCCCATGAACACTGAAGCTTTCTTT
.,TRBV4-2,TRBJ1-2,.,CASSQDGPRGSYGYTF,TGTGCCAGCAGCCAAGATGGGCCCCGGGGATCGTATGGCTACACCTTC
.,TRBV7-6,TRBJ2-1,TRBD2,CASSPGLGPVYNEQFF,TGTGCCAGCAGCCCCGGACTAGGTCCCGTCTACAATGAGCAGTTCTTC
.,TRBV5-4,TRBJ2-7,.,CASSLKLAGHYEQYF,TGTGCCAGCAGCTTGAAACTAGCAGGCCACTACGAGCAGTACTTC
.,TRBV5-6,TRBJ2-7,TRBD2,CASSFQTSGTSYEQYF,TGTGCCAGCAGTTTCCAGACTAGCGGGACCTCCTACGAGCAGTACTTC
few,TRBV5-1,TRBJ2-7,TRBD1,CASSLAGTGWDEQYF,TGCGCCAGCAGCTTGGCCGGGACAGGGTGGGACGAGCAGTACTTC
.,TRBV2,TRBJ2-5,.,CASSETASQETQYF,TGTGCCAGCAGTGAAACAGCGAGCCAAGAGACCCAGTACTTC
.,TRBV5-4,TRBJ1-2,TRBD1,CASRLDGTGGGGYTF,TGTGCCAGCAGATTAGACGGGACAGGGGGCGGTGGCTACACCTTC
.,TRBV30,TRBJ2-2,.,CASPPGSRHTGELFF,TGTGCCTCCCCCCCGGGGAGCCGTCACACCGGGGAGCTGTTTTTT
.,TRBV29-1,TRBJ2-3,TRBD2,CSVFGGLDTQYF,TGCAGCGTTTTCGGGGGGTTGGATACGCAGTATTTT
.,TRBV5-4,TRBJ2-2,TRBD2,CASRASGGFTGELFF,TGTGCCAGCAGGGCTAGCGGGGGGTTCACCGGGGAGCTGTTTTTT
.,TRBV5-4,TRBJ1-2,TRBD1,CASSLGTGTLNYGYTF,TGTGCCAGCAGCTTGGGGACAGGGACTCTTAACTATGGCTACACCTTC
.,TRBV10-3,TRBJ2-1,TRBD2,CAISVRLAVGDEQFF,TGTGCCATCAGTGTCAGACTAGCGGTTGGTGATGAGCAGTTCTTC
.,TRBV28,TRBJ1-1,.,CASSLRQLEAFF,TGTGCCAGCAGTTTAAGACAGCTAGAAGCTTTCTTT
few,TRBV28,TRBJ1-5,.,CASSIESNQPQHF,TGTGCCAGCAGTATCGAGAGCAATCAGCCCCAGCATTTT
once,TRBV6-6,TRBJ2-1,.,CASDPGIGQFF,TGTGCCAGCGATCCGGGTATCGGGCAGTTCTTC
.,TRBV10-3,TRBJ2-5,.,CAISFSEETQYF,TGTGCCATCAGCTTTTCGGAAGAGACCCAGTACTTC
.,TRBV2,TRBJ1-5,TRBD1,CASRIGTGFRNQPQHF,TGTGCCAGCAGGATTGGGACAGGGTTTCGAAATCAGCCCCAGCATTTT
few,TRBV6-5,TRBJ1-1,.,CASSQLNTEAFF,TGTGCCAGCTCACAATTGAACACTGAAGCTTTCTTT
.,TRBV5-1,TRBJ2-3,.,CASSFGSTDTQYF,TGCGCCAGCAGCTTCGGCTCCACAGATACGCAGTATTTT
once,TRBV27,TRBJ2-7,.,CASSFQKGREQYF,TGTGCCAGCAGTTTCCAGAAGGGGCGGGAGCAGTACTTC
.,TRBV5-5,TRBJ2-7,TRBD1,CASSLLDRVINEQYF,TGTGCCAGCAGCTTATTGGACAGGGTAATCAACGAGCAGTACTTC
.,TRBV19,TRBJ2-1,TRBD2,CASGGLAEYNEQFF,TGTGCCAGTGGGGGACTAGCGGAGTACAATGAGCAGTTCTTC
many,TRBV5-1,TRBJ1-2,.,CASSLGQYQGYTF,TGCGCCAGCAGCCTCGGACAGTATCAAGGCTACACCTTC